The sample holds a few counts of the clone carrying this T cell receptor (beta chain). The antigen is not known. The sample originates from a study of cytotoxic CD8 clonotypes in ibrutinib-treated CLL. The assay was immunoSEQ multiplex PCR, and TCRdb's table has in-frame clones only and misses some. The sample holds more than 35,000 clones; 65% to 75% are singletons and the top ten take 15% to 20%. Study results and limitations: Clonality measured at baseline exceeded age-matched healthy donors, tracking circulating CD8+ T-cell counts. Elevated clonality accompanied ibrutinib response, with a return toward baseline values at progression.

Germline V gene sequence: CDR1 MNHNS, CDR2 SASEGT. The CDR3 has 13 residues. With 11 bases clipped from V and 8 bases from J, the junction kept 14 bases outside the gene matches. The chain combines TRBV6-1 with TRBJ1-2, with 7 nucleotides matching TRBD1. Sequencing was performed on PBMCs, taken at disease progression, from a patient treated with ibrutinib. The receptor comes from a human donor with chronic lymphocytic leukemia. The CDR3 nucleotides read TGTGCCGGAGCCCCTATGGGGACAGTCGGCTACACCTTC. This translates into CAGAPMGTVGYTF.